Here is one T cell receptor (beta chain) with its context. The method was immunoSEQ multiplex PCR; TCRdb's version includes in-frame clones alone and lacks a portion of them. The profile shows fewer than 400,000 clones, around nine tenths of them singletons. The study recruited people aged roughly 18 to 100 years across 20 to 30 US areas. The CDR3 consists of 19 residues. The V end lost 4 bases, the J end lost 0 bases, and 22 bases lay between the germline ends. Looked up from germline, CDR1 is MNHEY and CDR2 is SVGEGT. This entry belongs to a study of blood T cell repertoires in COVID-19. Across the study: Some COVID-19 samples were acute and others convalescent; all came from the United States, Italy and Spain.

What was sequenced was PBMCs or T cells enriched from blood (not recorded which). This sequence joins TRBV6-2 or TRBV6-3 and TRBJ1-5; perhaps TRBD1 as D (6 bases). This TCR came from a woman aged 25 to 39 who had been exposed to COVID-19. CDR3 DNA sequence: TGTGCCAGCAGTTGGAACGGGACACCGGATTTATATAGCAATCAGCCCCAGCATTTT. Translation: CASSWNGTPDLYSNQPQHF.